The rows below give T cell receptor beta chains drawn from one sample of a study of T cells after yellow fever vaccination. MiXCR was run by TCRdb on the 5' RACE reads, yielding one entry per CDR3 protein. Of some 400,000 distinct CDR3 sequences in the sample, approximately 18% were seen once. The source material was PBMCs, sampled before the yellow fever booster vaccination. These receptors were taken from a man between 18 and 29 years old who received the YFV17D yellow fever vaccine. CDR3s include the opening cysteine and the closing phenylalanine or tryptophan. The order of the fields is J gene, D gene, V gene, clone size, CDR3 DNA, CDR3 protein. The D gene is left open where the match is weak. A row's size may be missing; if present it is once, few, many or a size class.

j_gene: TRBJ2-3
d_gene: NA
v_gene: TRBV30
abundance: NA
CDR3nt: TGTGCCTGGACCGGTACGGGGGATCTCGGCATGCAGTATTTT
CDR3aa: CAWTGTGDLGMQYF

j_gene: TRBJ1-2
d_gene: NA
v_gene: TRBV18
abundance: NA
CDR3nt: TGTGCCAGCTCACCACCGAACAGACTAGCTAACTATGGCTACACCTTC
CDR3aa: CASSPPNRLANYGYTF

j_gene: TRBJ1-3
d_gene: TRBD1
v_gene: TRBV28
abundance: NA
CDR3nt: TGTGCCAGCAGTTCTGGACAGGCTACAGGAAACACCATATATTTT
CDR3aa: CASSSGQATGNTIYF

j_gene: TRBJ2-1
d_gene: NA
v_gene: TRBV7-9
abundance: few
CDR3nt: TGTGCCAGCATCCGATGGGGGTCCGAGGGCTACAATGAGCAGTTCTTC
CDR3aa: CASIRWGSEGYNEQFF

j_gene: TRBJ2-2
d_gene: NA
v_gene: TRBV12-3/TRBV12-4
abundance: NA
CDR3nt: TGTGCCAGCAACGACGGATATACCGGGGAGCTGTTTTTT
CDR3aa: CASNDGYTGELFF

j_gene: TRBJ2-2
d_gene: NA
v_gene: TRBV7-2
abundance: NA
CDR3nt: TGTGCCAGCAGCTTAGTTGCCGGGGAGAGCACCGGGGAGCTGTTTTTT
CDR3aa: CASSLVAGESTGELFF

j_gene: TRBJ1-3
d_gene: NA
v_gene: TRBV7-2
abundance: few
CDR3nt: TGTGCCAGCAGCACCGACTGGGGGAGCTCTGGAAACACCATATATTTT
CDR3aa: CASSTDWGSSGNTIYF

j_gene: TRBJ1-1
d_gene: NA
v_gene: TRBV20-1
abundance: few
CDR3nt: TGCAGTGCCAGGGCGGGGGGCGTCGGCACTGAAGCTTTCTTT
CDR3aa: CSARAGGVGTEAFF

j_gene: TRBJ1-1
d_gene: NA
v_gene: TRBV4-3
abundance: NA
CDR3nt: TGCGCCAGCAGCCAACCTTCAAGGGGAAAACTGAACACTGAAGCTTTCTTT
CDR3aa: CASSQPSRGKLNTEAFF

j_gene: TRBJ1-5
d_gene: TRBD1
v_gene: TRBV25-1
abundance: few
CDR3nt: TGTGCCAGCAACACAGGGGGCGAAGATCAGCCCCAGCATTTT
CDR3aa: CASNTGGEDQPQHF

j_gene: TRBJ2-7
d_gene: NA
v_gene: TRBV27
abundance: few
CDR3nt: TGTGCCAGCCGGGCCTGGGATTACGAGCAGTACTTC
CDR3aa: CASRAWDYEQYF

j_gene: TRBJ2-3
d_gene: TRBD2
v_gene: TRBV7-2
abundance: many
CDR3nt: TGTGCCAGCAGCTTTAGCGGGGGATCCACAGATACGCAGTATTTT
CDR3aa: CASSFSGGSTDTQYF

j_gene: TRBJ2-3
d_gene: TRBD2
v_gene: TRBV19
abundance: few
CDR3nt: TGTGCCAGTAGTCAGCGGGGGGGCCGAGATACGCAGTATTTT
CDR3aa: CASSQRGGRDTQYF

j_gene: TRBJ2-5
d_gene: NA
v_gene: TRBV5-6
abundance: few
CDR3nt: TGTGCCAGCAGCTTGACTATCCAAGAGACCCAGTACTTC
CDR3aa: CASSLTIQETQYF

j_gene: TRBJ2-3
d_gene: TRBD2
v_gene: TRBV27
abundance: few
CDR3nt: TGTGCCAGCAGTTTATTGACAGCGGGGGTTTCAGATACGCAGTATTTT
CDR3aa: CASSLLTAGVSDTQYF

j_gene: TRBJ1-2
d_gene: NA
v_gene: TRBV4-1
abundance: NA
CDR3nt: TGCGCCAGCAGCCAAGATGCGGCGGGGACCTATGGCTACACCTTC
CDR3aa: CASSQDAAGTYGYTF

j_gene: TRBJ1-6
d_gene: NA
v_gene: TRBV7-2
abundance: NA
CDR3nt: TGTGCCAGCACCGTTAGCTACGATAATTCACCCCTCCACTTT
CDR3aa: CASTVSYDNSPLHF

j_gene: TRBJ2-2
d_gene: NA
v_gene: TRBV11-2
abundance: few
CDR3nt: TGTGCCTTCCCCATGAGGGGCCCGAACACCGGGGAGCTGTTTTTT
CDR3aa: CAFPMRGPNTGELFF

j_gene: TRBJ2-3
d_gene: NA
v_gene: TRBV7-9
abundance: NA
CDR3nt: TGTGCCAGCAGCCCCCCGGCGGGCAAAACAGATACGCAGTATTTT
CDR3aa: CASSPPAGKTDTQYF

j_gene: TRBJ2-3
d_gene: NA
v_gene: TRBV20-1
abundance: many
CDR3nt: TGCAGTGCTAGAGTTGCAGGGGGGAGATTGGATACGCAGTATTTT
CDR3aa: CSARVAGGRLDTQYF

j_gene: TRBJ1-1
d_gene: NA
v_gene: TRBV20-1
abundance: many
CDR3nt: TGCAGTGCTAGTCGGGGGAACACTGAAGCTTTCTTT
CDR3aa: CSASRGNTEAFF

j_gene: TRBJ2-5
d_gene: NA
v_gene: TRBV7-3
abundance: few
CDR3nt: TGTGCCAGCAGCTCCGTGGGTGGGGCCCAGTACTTC
CDR3aa: CASSSVGGAQYF

j_gene: TRBJ2-3
d_gene: TRBD2
v_gene: TRBV9
abundance: few
CDR3nt: TGTGCCAGCAGCGACGGACTAGAGGGGTCTCGTGGCACAGATACGCAGTATTTT
CDR3aa: CASSDGLEGSRGTDTQYF

j_gene: TRBJ1-5
d_gene: NA
v_gene: TRBV5-1
abundance: few
CDR3nt: TGCGCCAGCAGCATAGGGGTAGGTCAGCCCCAGCATTTT
CDR3aa: CASSIGVGQPQHF

j_gene: TRBJ1-5
d_gene: NA
v_gene: TRBV16
abundance: NA
CDR3nt: TGTGCCAGCAGCCCTGGGACATATCAGCCCCAGCATTTT
CDR3aa: CASSPGTYQPQHF

j_gene: TRBJ1-4
d_gene: NA
v_gene: TRBV20-1
abundance: NA
CDR3nt: TGCAGTGCTAGAATGGGCAGGCGTGAAAAACTGTTTTTT
CDR3aa: CSARMGRREKLFF

j_gene: TRBJ1-4
d_gene: NA
v_gene: TRBV10-3
abundance: NA
CDR3nt: TGTGCCACCAAAGAGTTTAATGAAAAACTGTTTTTT
CDR3aa: CATKEFNEKLFF

j_gene: TRBJ2-2
d_gene: NA
v_gene: TRBV5-1
abundance: few
CDR3nt: TGCGCCAGCAGCCCATCGGAGGGTGCCGGGGAGCTGTTTTTT
CDR3aa: CASSPSEGAGELFF

j_gene: TRBJ2-2
d_gene: NA
v_gene: TRBV6-6
abundance: NA
CDR3nt: TGTGCCAGCAGTTACGCGTGGGCCGGGGAGCTGTTTTTT
CDR3aa: CASSYAWAGELFF

j_gene: TRBJ1-5
d_gene: TRBD1
v_gene: TRBV15
abundance: NA
CDR3nt: TGTGCCACCAGCAGTAGTGACAGGGCCACCCCGGGCAATCAGCCCCAGCATTTT
CDR3aa: CATSSSDRATPGNQPQHF

j_gene: TRBJ2-1
d_gene: NA
v_gene: TRBV5-1
abundance: few
CDR3nt: TGCGCCAGCAGTCCCGGAGGGGCGCGCAATGAGCAGTTCTTC
CDR3aa: CASSPGGARNEQFF

j_gene: TRBJ2-3
d_gene: TRBD2
v_gene: TRBV2
abundance: NA
CDR3nt: TGTGCCAGAGGGACTAGCGGGGGAGCAGATACGCAGTATTTT
CDR3aa: CARGTSGGADTQYF

j_gene: TRBJ2-1
d_gene: TRBD1
v_gene: TRBV7-8
abundance: NA
CDR3nt: TGTGCCAGCAGCGACCGGGACAGAGGGTTTGATGAGCAGTTCTTC
CDR3aa: CASSDRDRGFDEQFF

j_gene: TRBJ1-5
d_gene: NA
v_gene: TRBV7-2
abundance: few
CDR3nt: TGTGCCAGCAGCTCCCAGTCCCGTCAGCCCCAGCATTTT
CDR3aa: CASSSQSRQPQHF

j_gene: TRBJ1-1
d_gene: NA
v_gene: TRBV9
abundance: NA
CDR3nt: TGTGCCAGCAGCGTCAGAATGAACACTGAAGCTTTCTTT
CDR3aa: CASSVRMNTEAFF

j_gene: TRBJ1-1
d_gene: NA
v_gene: TRBV4-1
abundance: few
CDR3nt: TGCGCCAGCAGCCAAGATGGTCACTACACTGAAGCTTTCTTT
CDR3aa: CASSQDGHYTEAFF

j_gene: TRBJ2-6
d_gene: NA
v_gene: TRBV6-2/TRBV6-3
abundance: NA
CDR3nt: TGTGCCAGCAGTTACCACGACACTGGGGCCAACGTCCTGACTTTC
CDR3aa: CASSYHDTGANVLTF

j_gene: TRBJ2-1
d_gene: TRBD2
v_gene: TRBV5-1
abundance: NA
CDR3nt: TGCGCCAGCGGAGGGACTAGCGGGGAGGATGAGCAGTTCTTC
CDR3aa: CASGGTSGEDEQFF

j_gene: TRBJ2-1
d_gene: NA
v_gene: TRBV5-1
abundance: few
CDR3nt: TGCGCCAGCAGCGCGGTAAATGAGCAGTTCTTC
CDR3aa: CASSAVNEQFF

j_gene: TRBJ2-3
d_gene: NA
v_gene: TRBV6-2/TRBV6-3
abundance: NA
CDR3nt: TGTGCCAGCATCGGGGCCAGCACAGATACGCAGTATTTT
CDR3aa: CASIGASTDTQYF